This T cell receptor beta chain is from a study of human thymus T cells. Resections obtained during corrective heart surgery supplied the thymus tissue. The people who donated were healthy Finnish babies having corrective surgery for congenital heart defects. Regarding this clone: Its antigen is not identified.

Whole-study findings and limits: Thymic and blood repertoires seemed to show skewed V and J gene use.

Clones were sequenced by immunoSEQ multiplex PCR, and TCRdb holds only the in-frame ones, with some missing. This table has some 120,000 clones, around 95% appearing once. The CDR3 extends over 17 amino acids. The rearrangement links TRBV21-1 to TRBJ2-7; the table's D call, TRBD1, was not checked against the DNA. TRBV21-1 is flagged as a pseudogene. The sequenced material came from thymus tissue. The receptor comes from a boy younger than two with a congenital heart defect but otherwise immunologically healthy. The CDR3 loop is CASSKIRGTGGPHEQYF. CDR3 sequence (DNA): TGTGCCAGCAGCAAAATTAGAGGGACAGGGGGCCCCCACGAGCAGTACTTC.